Each of the 29 T cell receptor beta chains below was sequenced from the same sample in a study of T-cell reconstitution after alpha-beta-depleted transplantation in children. Molecular barcoding with unique molecular identifiers was used for the TCRbeta library. TCRdb re-derived calls from the PCR reads in MiXCR, one entry per CDR3 protein. The repertoire holds about 830,000 distinct CDR3 sequences, 15% to 20% seen once, with about 5% in the top ten. The specimen was PBMCs, mostly from graft donor cells, collected 360 days after TCRalphabeta/CD19-depleted stem cell transplant. These receptors originate from a male patient between 10 and 17 years old who had a stem cell transplant for acute lymphoblastic leukemia, so the T cells may come from the graft donor.

This chain joins TRBV7-2 and TRBJ2-5, with 9 bases identical to TRBD1. Germline CDR1 and CDR2: SGHTA and FQGNSA. V was pared by 3 bases and J by 3 bases, with 5 bases of the junction left unmatched. This CDR3 spans 15 amino acids. The DNA for the CDR3 is TGTGCCAGCAGCTTCGGGACAGGGAGGGAAGAGACCCAGTACTTC. Its protein is CASSFGTGREETQYF.

This clonotype was seen only a few times. The rearrangement uses TRBV20-1 and TRBJ2-2; possible D gene TRBD2, 5 bases. V dropped 4 bases and J dropped 1 base, with 16 bases sitting between them. This CDR3 has 16 residues. Germline V lookup: CDR1 DFQATT, CDR2 SNEGSKA (reference sequence). Here the CDR3 DNA reads TGCAGTGCTACTCCGGCGGGTAGATGGAACACCGGGGAGCTGTTTTTT. Translating gives CSATPAGRWNTGELFF.

The chain uses TRBV5-1 and TRBJ2-7; tentative D call: TRBD1 (5 bases). CDR1 and CDR2 from the germline V gene are SGHRS and YFSETQ. Trimming took 4 bases from V and 5 from J, leaving 19 bases between them. The CDR3 is 15 amino acids. The CDR3 nucleotides are TGCGCCAGCAGCCCCGCAGGGCGCCTAAATAACGAGCAGTACTTC. Translated, it gives CASSPAGRLNNEQYF. The whole variable domain, remainder taken from reference TRBV5-1 and TRBJ2-7, is KAGVTQTPRYLIKTRGQQVTLSCSPISGHRSVSWYQQTPGQGLQFLFEYFSETQRNKGNFPGRFSGRQFSNSRSEMNVSTLELGDSALYLCASSPAGRLNNEQYFGPGTRLTVT.

This clonotype was counted only a few times. This chain connects TRBV4-1 to TRBJ2-5, with D unclear. The CDR3 length is 14 residues. The germline V gene has CDR1 MGHRA and CDR2 YSYEKL. V was clipped by 0 bases and J by 5 bases, with 10 bases between them. CDR3 in amino acids: CASSQDNEVETQYF. CDR3 DNA sequence: TGCGCCAGCAGCCAAGATAACGAGGTGGAGACCCAGTACTTC.

CDR3: CASENMNTEAFF. Here the CDR3 DNA reads TGTGCCAGTGAAAACATGAACACTGAAGCTTTCTTT. This chain uses TRBV2 with TRBJ1-1; no reliable D call. Per the germline V gene, CDR1 is SNHLY and CDR2 is FYNNEI. The CDR3 is 12 amino acids. Trimming left V 9 bases short and J 0 bases short, with 8 bases between.

J is TRBJ2-2 and V is TRBV24-1; 11 bases align to TRBD1. This CDR3 region has 14 residues. J was trimmed by 6 bases and V by 12 bases; bases with no gene match: 8. In germline, CDR1 is KGHDR, CDR2 SFDVKD. The CDR3 reads CAARTGGKSGELFF. CDR3 DNA: TGTGCCGCCCGGACAGGGGGCAAGTCCGGGGAGCTGTTTTTT.

This chain connects TRBV7-8 to TRBJ2-3; D not certain. The ends were cut back, 5 bases at V and 1 base at J, with 13 bases in the middle. The germline V gene encodes CDR1 SGHVS and CDR2 FQNEAQ. The CDR3 runs 15 residues. This CDR3 is CASSRPLIGTDTQYF. The CDR3 DNA reads as TGTGCCAGCAGCAGACCCCTAATAGGCACAGATACGCAGTATTTT.

This clonotype was found many times. The J gene is TRBJ1-1, the V gene TRBV24-1; weak D call: TRBD1 (5 bases). Germline V lookup: CDR1 KGHDR, CDR2 SFDVKD. This CDR3 contains 16 residues. V was trimmed by 5 bases and J by 1 base, leaving 16 bases between them. The CDR3 is CATSGPEQEGNTEAFF. CDR3 in DNA: TGTGCCACCAGTGGCCCTGAACAGGAGGGGAACACTGAAGCTTTCTTT.

The chain carries TRBV2 and TRBJ2-3; 9 bases are shared with TRBD2. This CDR3 region has 17 residues. The germline V gene has CDR1 SNHLY and CDR2 FYNNEI. V dropped 5 bases and J dropped 6; count of bases not matched to a gene: 15. CDR3: CASSLPRLAELGDTQYF. The CDR3 coding sequence is TGTGCCAGCAGTCTCCCCCGACTAGCGGAGCTTGGGGATACGCAGTATTTT.

V and J are TRBV6-2 or TRBV6-3 and TRBJ2-5; no clear D gene. The V and J ends lost 2 bases and 4 bases respectively, with 11 bases between them. The CDR3 sequence is 14 residues long. Germline V gene data show CDR1 as MNHEY and CDR2 as SVGEGT. The chain's CDR3 is CASSYVGLGETQYF. The CDR3, as DNA: TGTGCCAGCAGTTACGTGGGCTTAGGAGAGACCCAGTACTTC.

This clonotype showed up just a few times. V gene TRBV12-3 or TRBV12-4 combines with J gene TRBJ1-4, with D unclear. CDR3 size: 15 residues. Trimming took off 5 bases at V and 0 bases at J, with 10 bases between the two ends. The DNA of the CDR3 is TGTGCCAGCAGTCTCTTCGGGACAACTAATGAAAAACTGTTTTTT. Encoded protein: CASSLFGTTNEKLFF.

The V call is TRBV30, the J call TRBJ2-2; maybe TRBD1 (7 bases). The germline V gene encodes CDR1 GTSNPN and CDR2 SVGIG (reference sequence). This CDR3 region has 17 residues. V was pared by 4 bases and J by 0 bases, with 18 bases between. In DNA form, the CDR3 reads TGTGCCTGGATGTGGGGACTCAGGGGGGCGAACACCGGGGAGCTGTTTTTT. Its translation is CAWMWGLRGANTGELFF.

Only one count was recorded for this clonotype. The rearrangement links TRBV12-3 or TRBV12-4 to TRBJ2-4, with 8 positions matching TRBD2. V dropped 3 bases and J dropped 9; count of bases not matched to a gene: 13. The CDR3 runs 16 residues. As DNA, the CDR3 is TGTGCCAGCAGTTTTGGCGCGGGAGGCCGCGGAGGCATTCAGTACTTC. The encoded protein is CASSFGAGGRGGIQYF.

This clonotype has only a few counts. The chain recombines TRBV5-1 with TRBJ2-1, with 8 bases lining up with TRBD2. The CDR3 covers 16 residues. Germline V gives CDR1 SGHRS, CDR2 YFSETQ. V gave up 6 bases and J gave up 7 bases; unmatched junction bases: 15. In nucleotides, the CDR3 is TGCGCCAGCAAGGCTAGCGGGTCGCCACCGGGGAATGAGCAGTTCTTC. Its protein product is CASKASGSPPGNEQFF.

This chain uses TRBV7-9 with TRBJ2-2; no definite D call. V dropped 10 bases and J dropped 6 bases, with 9 bases sitting between them. Germline V CDR1 and CDR2: SEHNR, FQNEAQ (reference sequence). The CDR3 sequence is 11 residues long. CDR3 DNA: TGTGCCACCCTAGGGTCCGGGGAGCTGTTTTTT. Protein: CATLGSGELFF. Based on the CDR3 plus reference TRBV7-9 and TRBJ2-2, the full variable domain is DTGVSQNPRHKITKRGQNVTFRCDPISEHNRLYWYRQTLGQGPEFLTYFQNEAQLEKSRLLSDRFSAERPKGSFSTLEIQRTEQGDSAMYLCATLGSGELFFGEGSRLTVL.

This clonotype was seen at least ten times. The V call is TRBV5-1, the J call TRBJ1-2; 9 bases are a match to TRBD1. V trimming: 7 bases; J trimming: 7 bases; junction bases outside the gene matches: 11. Per the germline V gene, CDR1 is SGHRS and CDR2 is YFSETQ. The CDR3 runs to 14 residues. The chain's CDR3 is CASAQDRGLSGYTF. CDR3 nucleotides: TGCGCCAGCGCTCAGGACAGGGGATTATCTGGCTACACCTTC.

This clonotype has a count of ten or more. The genes are TRBV5-4 and TRBJ2-7; D possibly matches TRBD1 or TRBD2 (5 bases each). The germline CDR1 and CDR2 sequences are SGHNT and YYREEE (reference sequence). This CDR3 is built from 13 residues. Between the trimmed V and J ends, which lost 4 bases and 4 bases, there was a span of 12 bases. In nucleotides, the CDR3 is TGTGCCAGCAGCCCGGGACGGTGGTACGAGCAGTACTTC. Amino acids: CASSPGRWYEQYF.

This clonotype was seen more than once but under ten times. The chain employs TRBV12-3 or TRBV12-4 and TRBJ1-5, with D maybe TRBD1 (5 bases). The CDR3 is 17 amino acids. Trimming cost V 3 bases and J 0 bases, with 15 bases left between them. The CDR3 region has the DNA TGTGCCAGCAGTTTCCTCCCCGGGACCTATAGCAATCAGCCCCAGCATTTT. Translated, it gives CASSFLPGTYSNQPQHF.

J is TRBJ2-7 and V is TRBV6-1; possible D gene TRBD1, 5 bases. Germline values: CDR1 MNHNS, CDR2 SASEGT. V lost 8 bases and J lost 1, with 12 bases in between. This CDR3 has 13 amino acids. DNA for the CDR3: TGTGCCAGCGGGCAACCAGGGTCCTACGAGCAGTACTTC. As protein: CASGQPGSYEQYF.

This clonotype was recorded a few times. The chain employs TRBV7-3 and TRBJ2-3, with 9 positions matching TRBD2. Per germline, CDR1 SGHTA and CDR2 FQGTGA. The CDR3 is made up of 16 amino acids. The ends lost 5 bases at V and 7 bases at J; junction bases unmatched: 13. The CDR3 DNA reads as TGTGCCAGCAGCGCATTAAGGCGGGAGGGCCAACATACGCAGTATTTT. Its translation: CASSALRREGQHTQYF. Variable domain in full (rest from reference TRBV7-3 and TRBJ2-3): GAGVSQTPSNKVTEKGKYVELRCDPISGHTALYWYRQSLGQGPEFLIYFQGTGAADDSGLPNDRFFAVRPEGSVSTLKIQRTERGDSAVYLCASSALRREGQHTQYFGPGTRLTVL.

Of note for this clonotype: Relative to the germline gene, one junction end is altered; a read error may explain this. V is TRBV12-3 or TRBV12-4 and J is TRBJ2-1; perhaps TRBD1 as D (5 bases). The CDR3 covers 15 residues. CDR3 DNA sequence: TGTGCCAGCAGTTCCCACAGGAGCTCCTACAATGAGCGGTTCTTC. This sequence encodes CASSSHRSSYNERFF.

This clonotype was counted between two and nine times. The V gene is TRBV2, the J gene TRBJ1-2; D call uncertain. The length of the CDR3 is 19 residues. Germline CDR1 is SNHLY and CDR2 is FYNNEI. Trimming left V 6 bases short and J 6 bases short, with 32 bases between. The CDR3 DNA reads TGTGCCAGCAGGCTCCGTACGGGGTTTTATTCGGACTTAAATCATGGCTACACCTTC. It is translated as CASRLRTGFYSDLNHGYTF. The full variable domain, its missing parts supplied by reference TRBV2 and TRBJ1-2, is EPEVTQTPSHQVTQMGQEVILRCVPISNHLYFYWYRQILGQKVEFLVSFYNNEISEKSEIFDDQFSVERPDGSNFTLKIRSTKLEDSAMYFCASRLRTGFYSDLNHGYTFGSGTRLTVV.

V is TRBV6-5 and J is TRBJ1-3; TRBD1 aligns across 8 bases. Trimming at V came to 4 bases and at J to 4 bases, leaving 3 bases not matched to a gene. CDR1 and CDR2 (germline): MNHEY, SVGAGI. The CDR3 is 14 amino acids. The CDR3, as DNA: TGTGCCAGCAGTTTCAGGGGGCAAGGAAACACCATATATTTT. It translates to CASSFRGQGNTIYF.

This clonotype was detected only a few times. The chain employs TRBV7-9 and TRBJ2-1, with D hard to call. The V and J ends lost 10 bases and 3 bases respectively, with 10 bases between them. The CDR3 is 12 residues long. CDR1 is SEHNR and CDR2 is FQNEAQ in the germline V gene (reference sequence). CDR3 bases: TGTGCCACCACCGACCTCTACAATGAGCAGTTCTTC. Protein product: CATTDLYNEQFF.

This clonotype occurred a few times. This sequence joins TRBV6-2 or TRBV6-3 and TRBJ2-3, with TRBD1 matching 8 bases. CDR3 length equals 16 residues. Germline loops: CDR1 MNHEY, CDR2 SVGEGT. Trimming cost V 2 bases and J 4 bases; bases outside gene matches: 8. The CDR3 spells CASSYPGTGRPDTQYF. For the CDR3, the DNA is TGTGCCAGCAGTTACCCTGGGACAGGCCGCCCAGATACGCAGTATTTT.

The chain links TRBV18 to TRBJ1-4; 7 nucleotides line up with TRBD1. The J segment lost 3 bases and the V segment lost 6 bases, leaving 7 bases of the junction unmatched. Looked up from germline, CDR1 is KGHSH and CDR2 is LQKENI. This CDR3 has 15 residues. The DNA for the CDR3 is TGTGCCAGCTCGGGAAACAGGGGCGCTAATGAAAAACTGTTTTTT. It codes for CASSGNRGANEKLFF.

This clonotype turned up a few times. The J gene is TRBJ2-7, the V gene TRBV25-1, with D perhaps being TRBD1 or TRBD2 (5 bases each). CDR1 MGHDK and CDR2 SYGVNS come from the germline V gene. The CDR3 consists of 14 residues. Deletions cut 5 bases from V and 3 bases from J, with 14 bases between. CDR3 nucleotides: TGTGCCAGCAGTAACTCCGGGACGGACTACGAGCAGTACTTC. It encodes CASSNSGTDYEQYF.

In this sample, this clonotype turned up a few times. CDR3 in DNA: TGCGCCAGCGCCTTCTTTGGGGGTTACAATGAGCAGTTCTTC. Its translation is CASAFFGGYNEQFF. The rearrangement joins TRBV4-1 to TRBJ2-1; the D call may be TRBD1 or TRBD2 (5 bases each). The CDR3 has 14 amino acids. Germline CDR1 reads MGHRA; CDR2 reads YSYEKL. The germline V and J ends were trimmed by 8 bases and 4 bases, with 15 bases remaining between them.

This rearrangement joins TRBV5-1 to TRBJ2-7, with D perhaps matching TRBD2 (5 bases). This CDR3 contains 17 residues. Trimming left V 4 bases short and J 0 bases short, with 20 bases between. Germline V CDR1 and CDR2: SGHRS, YFSETQ. The CDR3 nucleotides are TGCGCCAGCAGCCCCGGGATAGCGCCAAAGTACTCCTACGAGCAGTACTTC. Translation: CASSPGIAPKYSYEQYF.